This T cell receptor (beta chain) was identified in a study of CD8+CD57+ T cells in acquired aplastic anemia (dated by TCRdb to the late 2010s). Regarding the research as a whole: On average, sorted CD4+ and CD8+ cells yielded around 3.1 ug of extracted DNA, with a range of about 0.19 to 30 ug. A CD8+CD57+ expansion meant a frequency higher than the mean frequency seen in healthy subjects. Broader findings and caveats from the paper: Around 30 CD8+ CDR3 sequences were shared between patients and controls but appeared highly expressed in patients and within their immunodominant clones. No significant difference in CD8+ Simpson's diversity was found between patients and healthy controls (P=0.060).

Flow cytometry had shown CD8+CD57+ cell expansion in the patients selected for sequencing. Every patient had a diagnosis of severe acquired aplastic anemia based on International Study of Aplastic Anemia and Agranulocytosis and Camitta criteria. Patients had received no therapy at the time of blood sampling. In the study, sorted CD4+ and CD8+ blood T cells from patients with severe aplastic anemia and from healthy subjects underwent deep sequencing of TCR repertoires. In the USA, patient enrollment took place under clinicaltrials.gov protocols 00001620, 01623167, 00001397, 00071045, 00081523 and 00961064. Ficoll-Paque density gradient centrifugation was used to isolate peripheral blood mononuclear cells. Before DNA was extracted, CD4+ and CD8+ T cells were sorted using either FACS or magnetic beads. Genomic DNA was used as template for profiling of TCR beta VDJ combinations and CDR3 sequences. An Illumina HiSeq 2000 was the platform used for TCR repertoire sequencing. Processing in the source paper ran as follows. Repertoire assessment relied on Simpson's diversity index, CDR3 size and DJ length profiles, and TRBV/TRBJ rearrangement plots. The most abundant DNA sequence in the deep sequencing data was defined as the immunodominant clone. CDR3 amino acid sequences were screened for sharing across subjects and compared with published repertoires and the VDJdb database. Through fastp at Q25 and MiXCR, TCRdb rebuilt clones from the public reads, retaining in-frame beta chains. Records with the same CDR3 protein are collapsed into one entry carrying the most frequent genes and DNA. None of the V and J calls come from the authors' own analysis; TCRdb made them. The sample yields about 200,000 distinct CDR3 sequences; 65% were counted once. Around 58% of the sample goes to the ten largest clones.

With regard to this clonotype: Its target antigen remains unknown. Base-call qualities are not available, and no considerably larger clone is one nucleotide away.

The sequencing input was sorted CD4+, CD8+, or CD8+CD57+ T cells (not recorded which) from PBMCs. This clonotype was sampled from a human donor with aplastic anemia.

The CDR3 region has the sequence CASSLAGSEQYF. Read as DNA, the sequence is TGCGCCAGCAGCTTGGCAGGGAGTGAGCAGTACTTC. Recombination joined TRBV5-1 with TRBJ2-5; the D gene is tentatively TRBD1 or TRBD2, each matching 5 bases. Its CDR3 holds 12 amino acids, cysteine through phenylalanine. Only the CDR3 portion is preserved as DNA: 36 bases, with reading frame beginning at the first base. The germline V gene sets CDR1 to SGHRS and CDR2 to YFSETQ. V is clipped by 0 bases and J by 11 bases, and the sequence between their germline boundaries is 11 bases long.